This T cell receptor beta chain was sequenced in a study of OX40 agonist ivuxolimab in advanced cancers. Study information: Six ivuxolimab dose levels, 0.01 to 10 mg/kg, were given intravenously every 2 weeks. Enrollees could have had prior anti-PD-1, anti-PD-L1 or anti-CTLA-4 therapy, which around 40% had received.

Points on this clone: Its specificity is unknown.

Clones were read by immunoSEQ multiplex PCR, and TCRdb kept only the in-frame ones, dropping some. Of more than 55,000 clones in the sample, 86% are singletons; the top ten hold roughly 8.6%. Study findings and constraints: Normalized T-cell clonal expansion was also low in a subset of nonresponders. Average numbers of expanded clones were greater in CD8+ T cells than in CD4+.

The input for sequencing was CD4+ or CD8+ T cells sorted from blood, taken in a trial of the OX40 agonist ivuxolimab. This TCR derives from an adult with an advanced solid tumor such as melanoma, head and neck, liver or kidney cancer.

CDR3 bases: TGTGCCAGCATCCTACAAGTTTCCGGGGCCAACGTCCTGACTTTC. This translates into CASILQVSGANVLTF. The chain recombines TRBV6-6 with TRBJ2-6, with D hard to call. Trimming removed 7 bases from V and 4 bases from J, with 14 bases in between. Germline V gives CDR1 MNHNY, CDR2 SVGAGI (reference sequence). The CDR3 contains 15 residues.